A single sample gave rise to the 3 T cell receptor beta chains below, sequenced in a study of T cell responses to AZD1222 COVID-19 vaccine. Method: immunoSEQ multiplex PCR; TCRdb's copy keeps in-frame clones and lacks some. This table has over 65,000 clones, 85% to 90% appearing once. This material consisted of peripheral blood, taken on day 0 of AZD1222 vaccination. The source of these receptors is an adult in good health.

This chain links TRBV18 with TRBJ1-2; TRBD1 might be the D (6 bases). Trimming cost V 2 bases and J 4 bases, with 8 bases left between them. Germline assignment: CDR1 KGHSH and CDR2 LQKENI. This CDR3 has 13 residues. The CDR3 reads CASSPGGGYGYTF. The CDR3 nucleotides are TGTGCCAGCTCACCAGGGGGCGGCTATGGCTACACCTTC.

The chain employs TRBV19 and TRBJ1-1; 9 bases are shared with TRBD1. CDR1 is LNHDA and CDR2 is SQIVND in the germline V gene (reference sequence). There are 16 residues in the CDR3. V lost 7 bases, J lost 3 bases, and 12 bases stayed unmatched. In DNA, the CDR3 is TGTGCCAGTACCCCGTCGGACAGGGGTGTGTACACTGAAGCTTTCTTT. This gives the protein CASTPSDRGVYTEAFF.

The chain is built from TRBV11-1 and TRBJ2-7; a possible D gene is TRBD2 (5 bases). Germline CDR1 is SGHAT and CDR2 is FQDESV (reference sequence). Trimming removed 5 bases at V and 2 bases at J, with 16 bases between. This CDR3 spans 15 amino acids. CDR3 sequence reads: CASSPGPEVAYEQYF. DNA for the CDR3: TGTGCCAGCAGCCCCGGCCCGGAGGTTGCCTACGAGCAGTACTTC. Together with reference TRBV11-1 and TRBJ2-7, the CDR3 gives the full variable domain: EAEVAQSPRYKITEKSQAVAFWCDPISGHATLYWYRQILGQGPELLVQFQDESVVDDSQLPKDRFSAERLKGVDSTLKIQPAELGDSAMYLCASSPGPEVAYEQYFGPGTRLTVT.